A single sample is the source of the 8 T cell receptor beta chains below, sequenced in a study of T cell responses to AZD1222 COVID-19 vaccine. The table came from immunoSEQ multiplex PCR; TCRdb's copy has only in-frame clones and leaves some out. There are fewer than 200,000 clones in the sample; roughly 92% occur only once, and around 9.3% lies in the top ten. The sample in question was peripheral blood, obtained on day 0 of AZD1222 vaccination. The receptor source for this set is an adult in good health.

The CDR3 spells CASSLATTGGGSPLHF. CDR3 nucleotides: TGTGCCAGCAGCTTGGCCACGACAGGGGGTGGTTCACCCCTCCACTTT. V and J are TRBV7-2 and TRBJ1-6; TRBD1 matches at 9 bases. This CDR3 is 16 amino acids long. Germline CDR1 and CDR2: SGHTA and FQGNSA. The J segment lost 9 bases and the V segment lost 3 bases, leaving 9 bases of the junction unmatched.

The rearrangement links TRBV11-1 to TRBJ2-7; D is possibly TRBD2 (6 bases). This CDR3 region has 13 residues. Trimming took off 6 bases at V and 2 bases at J, with 11 bases between the two ends. Germline CDR1 is SGHAT and CDR2 is FQDESV (reference sequence). The CDR3 DNA sequence: TGTGCCAGCAGTCAAGCGGGTCCCTACGAGCAGTACGTC. Its translation: CASSQAGPYEQYV.

The V call is TRBV9, the J call TRBJ1-1; possible D gene TRBD1, 5 bases. Germline-derived CDR1 and CDR2 are SGDLS and YYNGEE. The V and J ends lost 0 bases and 8 bases respectively, with 8 bases between them. The CDR3 consists of 12 residues. This CDR3 is CASSVDRGEAFF. The CDR3 nucleotides are TGTGCCAGCAGCGTAGATCGGGGCGAAGCTTTCTTT.

This chain uses TRBV5-1 with TRBJ1-5; unclear D gene. Per germline, CDR1 SGHRS and CDR2 YFSETQ. CDR3 length equals 15 residues. Trimming removed 7 bases at V and 1 base at J, with 15 bases between. The CDR3 region is CASLPAPSSNQPQHF. The CDR3 DNA reads as TGCGCCAGCCTCCCCGCTCCTTCCAGCAATCAGCCCCAGCATTTT.

The table lists this clone with a few counts. This rearrangement joins TRBV6-1 to TRBJ1-2; D is ambiguous. The CDR3 runs 16 residues. V was shortened by 2 bases and J by 3 bases, with 16 bases between the two germline ends. CDR1 is MNHNS, CDR2 SASEGT, per germline. This CDR3 is CASSENLRTGDYGYTF. Here the CDR3 DNA reads TGTGCCAGCAGTGAAAATTTAAGGACTGGGGACTATGGCTACACCTTC.

This chain connects TRBV6-6 to TRBJ2-3; possible D gene TRBD2, 6 bases. The CDR3 is 16 amino acids. V was pared by 6 bases and J by 0 bases, with 16 bases between. Germline loops: CDR1 MNHNY, CDR2 SVGAGI (reference sequence). The chain's CDR3 is CASSPFVAASTDTQYF. DNA of the CDR3: TGTGCCAGCAGCCCTTTCGTAGCGGCAAGCACAGATACGCAGTATTTT.

The rearrangement uses TRBV6-2 or TRBV6-3 and TRBJ1-1; weak D call: TRBD1 (6 bases). Trimming shortened V by 6 bases and J by 1 base, and 12 bases separated the two germline ends. The V gene's germline CDR1 is MNHEY and CDR2 SVGEGT. The CDR3 sequence is 14 residues long. CDR3 nucleotide sequence: TGTGCCAGCAGCCGGGGACATCCGAACACTGAAGCTTTCTTT. This sequence encodes CASSRGHPNTEAFF.

The chain has TRBV7-6 and TRBJ1-5; 11 positions match TRBD1. V was pared by 3 bases and J by 0 bases, with 1 base of the junction left unmatched. Per the germline V gene, CDR1 is SGHVS and CDR2 is FNYEAQ. The CDR3 runs to 16 residues. CDR3 sequence: CASSLGTGGSNQPQHF. The CDR3 DNA follows: TGTGCCAGCAGCTTGGGGACAGGGGGTAGCAATCAGCCCCAGCATTTT.